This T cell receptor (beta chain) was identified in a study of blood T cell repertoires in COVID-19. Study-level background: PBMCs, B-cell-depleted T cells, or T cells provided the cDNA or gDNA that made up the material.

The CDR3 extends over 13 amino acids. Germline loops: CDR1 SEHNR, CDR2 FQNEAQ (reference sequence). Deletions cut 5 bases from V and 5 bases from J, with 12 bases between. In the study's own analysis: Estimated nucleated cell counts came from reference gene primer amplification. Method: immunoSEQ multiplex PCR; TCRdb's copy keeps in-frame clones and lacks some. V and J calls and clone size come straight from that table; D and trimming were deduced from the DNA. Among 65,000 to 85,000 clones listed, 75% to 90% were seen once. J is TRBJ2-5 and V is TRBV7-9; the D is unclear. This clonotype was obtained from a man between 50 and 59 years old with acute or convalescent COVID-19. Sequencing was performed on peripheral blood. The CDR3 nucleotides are TGTGCCAGCAGCGCCCGAGCCGGGGAGACCCAGTACTTC. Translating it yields CASSARAGETQYF. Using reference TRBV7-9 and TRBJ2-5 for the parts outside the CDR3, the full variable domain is DTGVSQNPRHKITKRGQNVTFRCDPISEHNRLYWYRQTLGQGPEFLTYFQNEAQLEKSRLLSDRFSAERPKGSFSTLEIQRTEQGDSAMYLCASSARAGETQYFGPGTRLLVL.